This T cell receptor (beta chain) derives from a study of blood T cell repertoires in COVID-19. Clones were sequenced by immunoSEQ multiplex PCR, and TCRdb holds only the in-frame ones, with some missing. The sample comprises fewer than 250,000 clones, roughly 90% of which are singletons, and 2.5% to 3% rests with the top ten. The length of the CDR3 is 14 residues. The V gene's germline CDR1 is KGHSH and CDR2 LQKENI. V dropped 5 bases and J dropped 3; count of bases not matched to a gene: 6. The sequence was collected from a woman aged 60-75 years with acute or convalescent COVID-19. This rearrangement joins TRBV18 to TRBJ2-7; 8 bases agree with TRBD1. Sequences were obtained from peripheral blood. The DNA for the CDR3 is TGTGCCAGCTCAGATTACAGGGGGGTCTACGAGCAGTACTTC. Protein product: CASSDYRGVYEQYF. The full variable domain, completed using reference TRBV18 and TRBJ2-7, is NAGVMQNPRHLVRRRGQEARLRCSPMKGHSHVYWYRQLPEEGLKFMVYLQKENIIDESGMPKERFSAEFPKEGPSILRIQQVVRGDSAAYFCASSDYRGVYEQYFGPGTRLTVT.